The text below deals with one T cell receptor beta chain. The antigen is unknown. The sample is drawn from a study of T cells in localized non-small cell lung cancer. The germline V gene has CDR1 MNHGY and CDR2 SAAAGT. The CDR3 consists of 13 residues. V was cut by 5 bases and J by 3 bases, with 11 bases left in between. The assay was immunoSEQ multiplex PCR, and TCRdb's table has in-frame clones only and misses some. The data show under 2,000 clones, roughly 25% seen once. Lacking atypia, the adjacent lung had been sampled at least 2 cm away from the tumor margin. General study results and limits: Prolonged overall survival went with higher T cell density in the blood. Within adjacent lung there appeared a median 57 of the top 100 tumor clones.

Material: normal lung tissue next to the tumor, obtained before any cancer treatment. The rearrangement uses TRBV6-8 and TRBJ2-7, with D possibly being TRBD1 (5 bases). The TCR comes from a female donor older than 55 with stage II lung adenocarcinoma. The CDR3 DNA follows: TGTGCCAGCAGTGACAGAAAAGGCTACGAGCAGTACTTC. It yields the protein CASSDRKGYEQYF.